This is a list of T cell receptor beta chains from one sample in a study of blood T cell repertoires in COVID-19. This table comes from immunoSEQ multiplex PCR, and its TCRdb copy is limited to in-frame clones, with some not included. Counted here are fewer than 250,000 clones, around 85% occurring once; the ten biggest clones make up around 0.72%. Sequenced sample: peripheral blood. The receptors here all came from a man aged 40-49 years with acute or convalescent COVID-19. Each CDR3 is given with its conserved first and last residue. A D gene is named only where the DNA matches it firmly. The size entry is marked missing in some rows and otherwise reads once, few, many or a size class.

TRBV6-5	-	TRBJ2-2	few	CASSYGTQNTGELFF	TGTGCCAGCAGTTACGGGACACAGAACACCGGGGAGCTGTTTTTT
TRBV23-1	-	TRBJ1-5	once	CASSQGGRGIRGNQPQHF	TGCGCCAGCAGTCAAGGCGGAAGGGGGATAAGAGGCAATCAGCCCCAGCATTTT
TRBV27	-	TRBJ2-7	-	CASSFGLAYNYEQYF	TGTGCCAGCAGTTTTGGCCTAGCGTATAACTACGAGCAGTACTTC
TRBV15	-	TRBJ2-1	-	CATSSPPGKLSSYNEQFF	TGTGCCACCAGCAGTCCTCCCGGGAAGTTAAGCTCCTACAATGAGCAGTTCTTC
TRBV18	TRBD1	TRBJ1-6	-	CASSPPGQGLSPLHF	TGTGCCAGCTCACCACCCGGACAGGGGCTTTCACCCCTCCACTTT
TRBV12-3/TRBV12-4	-	TRBJ1-5	-	CASSPNNQPQHF	TGTGCCAGCAGTCCTAACAATCAGCCCCAGCATTTT
TRBV6-5	TRBD1	TRBJ2-1	-	CASRRGQGAYNEQFF	TGTGCCAGCAGGAGGGGACAGGGGGCATACAATGAGCAGTTCTTC
TRBV18	-	TRBJ2-5	-	CASSPSNELETQYF	TGTGCCAGCTCACCATCTAACGAGTTGGAGACCCAGTACTTC
TRBV19	-	TRBJ1-6	-	CASSDLDRRNSPLHF	TGTGCCAGTAGCGACCTCGACAGGCGGAATTCACCCCTCCACTTT
TRBV2	TRBD2	TRBJ2-5	-	CASSGGTSGEGETQYF	TGTGCCAGCAGTGGGGGGACTAGCGGGGAGGGAGAGACCCAGTACTTC
TRBV28	TRBD1	TRBJ2-2	-	CASRGSGTGAGELFF	TGTGCCAGCAGGGGCTCCGGGACAGGGGCCGGGGAGCTGTTTTTT
TRBV30	TRBD1	TRBJ1-1	few	CAWSSGSGGLAFF	TGTGCCTGGAGTAGTGGTTCAGGGGGGCTCGCTTTCTTT
TRBV4-1	-	TRBJ1-4	-	CASSFRGTNEKLFF	TGCGCCAGCAGCTTTAGGGGTACTAATGAAAAACTGTTTTTT
TRBV4-1	-	TRBJ2-1	-	CASSQAARRYNEQFF	TGCGCCAGCAGCCAGGCGGCTAGACGTTACAATGAGCAGTTCTTC
TRBV28	-	TRBJ1-4	-	CASSFGATNEKLFF	TGTGCCAGCAGTTTCGGTGCAACTAATGAAAAACTGTTTTTT
TRBV4-2	-	TRBJ1-1	many	CASRPTQAGNTEAFF	TGTGCCAGCAGACCCACCCAGGCGGGGAACACTGAAGCTTTCTTT
TRBV7-7	TRBD2	TRBJ2-1	-	CASSFAAGGRDEQFF	TGTGCCAGCAGCTTCGCAGCGGGGGGCCGGGATGAGCAGTTCTTC
TRBV7-6	-	TRBJ1-5	-	CASSLVGGVNQPQHF	TGTGCCAGCAGCTTAGTGGGGGGGGTCAATCAGCCCCAGCATTTT
TRBV30	-	TRBJ1-6	-	CAWSVGGRGSPLHF	TGTGCCTGGAGTGTCGGGGGGCGCGGATCACCCCTCCACTTT
TRBV5-8	-	TRBJ1-1	-	CASSLYRRNTEAFF	TGTGCCAGCAGCTTGTACAGGAGGAACACTGAAGCTTTCTTT
TRBV19	TRBD1	TRBJ2-7	-	CASIGTGAVGYEQYF	TGTGCCAGTATCGGGACAGGTGCTGTTGGCTACGAGCAGTACTTC
TRBV27	-	TRBJ1-3	-	CASSLLGAGNTIYF	TGTGCCAGCAGTTTACTCGGAGCCGGAAACACCATATATTTT
TRBV3-1/TRBV3-2	-	TRBJ2-1	-	CASSPLENYNEQFF	TGTGCCAGCAGCCCCCTAGAAAACTACAATGAGCAGTTCTTC
TRBV6-5	TRBD1	TRBJ1-2	-	CASSFSRDSYGYTF	TGTGCCAGCAGCTTCTCCCGGGACAGCTATGGCTACACCTTC
TRBV5-1	TRBD1	TRBJ1-2	-	CASSRGQGIAYGYTF	TGCGCCAGCAGCCGGGGACAGGGAATAGCCTATGGCTACACCTTC
TRBV6-5	-	TRBJ2-7	-	CASSYEVVGSYEQYF	TGTGCCAGCAGTTACGAGGTAGTTGGCTCCTACGAGCAGTACTTC
TRBV7-2	-	TRBJ1-5	-	CASSLETAISNQPQHF	TGTGCCAGCAGCTTAGAGACAGCGATTAGCAATCAGCCCCAGCATTTT
TRBV18	TRBD2	TRBJ2-1	-	CASSPAAGGYNEQFF	TGTGCCAGCTCACCTGCAGCGGGAGGTTACAATGAGCAGTTCTTC
TRBV14	-	TRBJ2-5	-	CASSQVAAGQETQYF	TGTGCCAGCAGCCAAGTAGCGGCCGGGCAAGAGACCCAGTACTTC
TRBV6-6	TRBD1	TRBJ2-2	-	CASSQGAGTGELFF	TGTGCCAGCAGTCAGGGGGCGGGCACCGGGGAGCTGTTTTTT
TRBV9	TRBD1	TRBJ2-3	-	CASSIRTGGITDTQYF	TGTGCCAGCAGCATCCGGACAGGGGGCATCACAGATACGCAGTATTTT
TRBV19	-	TRBJ1-2	-	CASKLGRANYGYTF	TGTGCCAGTAAACTTGGTAGAGCTAACTATGGCTACACCTTC
TRBV18	-	TRBJ1-4	-	CASSSKRGNEKLFF	TGTGCCAGCTCTTCCAAGAGAGGGAATGAAAAACTGTTTTTT
TRBV4-2	-	TRBJ2-3	-	CASSQRDLLRTDTQYF	TGTGCCAGCAGCCAGAGGGACTTACTTCGCACAGATACGCAGTATTTT
TRBV5-4	TRBD2	TRBJ2-1	-	CASSQPPGLAGARSNEQFF	TGTGCCAGCAGCCAACCCCCGGGACTAGCGGGAGCGCGCAGCAATGAGCAGTTCTTC
TRBV3-1/TRBV3-2	TRBD1	TRBJ1-4	once	CASSQVTGTGYEKLFF	TGTGCCAGCAGCCAAGTAACCGGGACAGGGTATGAAAAACTGTTTTTT
TRBV27	-	TRBJ2-7	-	CASSYLSSYEQYF	TGTGCCAGCAGCTACCTAAGCTCCTACGAGCAGTACTTC
TRBV4-1	-	TRBJ2-2	-	CASSSIIGDDGELFF	TGCGCCAGCAGCTCGATTATCGGGGATGACGGGGAGCTGTTTTTT
TRBV4-1	-	TRBJ1-5	-	CASSQGQERFQPQHF	TGCGCCAGCAGCCAAGGACAGGAACGGTTTCAGCCCCAGCATTTT
TRBV6-2/TRBV6-3	TRBD2	TRBJ2-7	-	CASSYGLAGGPGYEQYF	TGTGCCAGCAGTTACGGACTAGCGGGAGGGCCGGGCTACGAGCAGTACTTC
TRBV7-2	TRBD1	TRBJ2-7	few	CASRQDRGGEQYF	TGTGCCAGCAGACAGGACAGGGGGGGCGAGCAGTACTTC
TRBV7-9	-	TRBJ2-7	-	CASSSLGGMRSEQYF	TGTGCCAGCAGCTCCCTTGGGGGCATGCGATCCGAGCAGTACTTC
TRBV11-2	-	TRBJ1-5	-	CASSLDLGAGQPQHF	TGTGCCAGCAGCTTAGATTTGGGGGCTGGGCAGCCCCAGCATTTT
TRBV14	-	TRBJ1-2	-	CASSPFGPLTYGYTF	TGTGCCAGCAGCCCCTTCGGTCCCTTGACTTATGGCTACACCTTC
TRBV10-3	-	TRBJ1-1	-	CAIRATGLNTEAFF	TGTGCCATCAGAGCGACAGGACTGAACACTGAAGCTTTCTTT
TRBV4-2	-	TRBJ2-1	-	CASSQVDYEQFF	TGTGCCAGCAGCCAAGTCGACTATGAGCAGTTCTTC
TRBV19	TRBD1	TRBJ1-5	-	CASSPGQGTGRGNQPQHF	TGTGCCAGTAGCCCGGGACAGGGGACAGGGAGGGGCAATCAGCCCCAGCATTTT
TRBV2	TRBD1	TRBJ1-5	-	CASRGGQSNQPQHF	TGTGCCAGCAGAGGGGGACAGAGCAATCAGCCCCAGCATTTT
TRBV2	TRBD1	TRBJ1-2	-	CASSSRDRVVGYTF	TGTGCCAGCAGTAGCCGGGACAGGGTTGTGGGCTACACCTTC
TRBV6-5	TRBD1	TRBJ1-4	-	CASSRGTGREKLFF	TGTGCCAGCAGCAGGGGGACAGGGCGTGAAAAACTGTTTTTT
TRBV10-3	TRBD2	TRBJ2-1	-	CAISDAREAGDEQFF	TGTGCCATCAGTGACGCGCGGGAGGCTGGGGATGAGCAGTTCTTC
TRBV6-5	TRBD1	TRBJ1-1	-	CASRPGTVNTEAFF	TGTGCCAGCAGACCCGGGACAGTGAACACTGAAGCTTTCTTT
TRBV5-1	-	TRBJ2-5	once	CASSFTGWGETQYF	TGCGCCAGCAGCTTCACAGGGTGGGGAGAGACCCAGTACTTC
TRBV11-2	TRBD1	TRBJ2-7	once	CASSLGGQGLGEQYF	TGTGCCAGCAGCTTAGGCGGACAGGGGCTAGGGGAGCAGTACTTC
TRBV30	-	TRBJ2-7	-	CAWSRTDAYEQYF	TGTGCCTGGAGCCGGACAGACGCCTACGAGCAGTACTTC
TRBV6-6	-	TRBJ1-5	-	CASGVDSGQPQHF	TGTGCCAGCGGTGTGGACAGTGGCCAGCCCCAGCATTTT
TRBV13	TRBD1	TRBJ2-7	-	CASSSDPGQGEQYF	TGTGCCAGCAGCTCGGATCCGGGACAGGGCGAGCAGTACTTC
TRBV28	TRBD1	TRBJ1-2	-	CASSLRDSRGYTF	TGTGCCAGCAGTCTCCGGGACAGCCGAGGCTACACCTTC
TRBV6-5	-	TRBJ2-7	-	CASREWGRAYEQYF	TGTGCCAGCAGGGAGTGGGGGCGAGCCTACGAGCAGTACTTC